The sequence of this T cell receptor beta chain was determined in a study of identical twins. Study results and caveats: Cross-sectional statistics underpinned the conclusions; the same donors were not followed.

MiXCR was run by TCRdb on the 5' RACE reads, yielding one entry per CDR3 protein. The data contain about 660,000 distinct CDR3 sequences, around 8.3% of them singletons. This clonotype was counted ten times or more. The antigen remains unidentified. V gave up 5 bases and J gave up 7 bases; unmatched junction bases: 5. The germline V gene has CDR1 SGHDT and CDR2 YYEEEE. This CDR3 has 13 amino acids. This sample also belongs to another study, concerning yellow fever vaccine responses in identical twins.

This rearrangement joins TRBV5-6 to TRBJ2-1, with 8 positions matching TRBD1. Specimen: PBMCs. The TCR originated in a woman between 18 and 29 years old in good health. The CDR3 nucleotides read TGTGCCAGCAGGAGGACAGGGAGGAATGAGCAGTTCTTC. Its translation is CASRRTGRNEQFF.